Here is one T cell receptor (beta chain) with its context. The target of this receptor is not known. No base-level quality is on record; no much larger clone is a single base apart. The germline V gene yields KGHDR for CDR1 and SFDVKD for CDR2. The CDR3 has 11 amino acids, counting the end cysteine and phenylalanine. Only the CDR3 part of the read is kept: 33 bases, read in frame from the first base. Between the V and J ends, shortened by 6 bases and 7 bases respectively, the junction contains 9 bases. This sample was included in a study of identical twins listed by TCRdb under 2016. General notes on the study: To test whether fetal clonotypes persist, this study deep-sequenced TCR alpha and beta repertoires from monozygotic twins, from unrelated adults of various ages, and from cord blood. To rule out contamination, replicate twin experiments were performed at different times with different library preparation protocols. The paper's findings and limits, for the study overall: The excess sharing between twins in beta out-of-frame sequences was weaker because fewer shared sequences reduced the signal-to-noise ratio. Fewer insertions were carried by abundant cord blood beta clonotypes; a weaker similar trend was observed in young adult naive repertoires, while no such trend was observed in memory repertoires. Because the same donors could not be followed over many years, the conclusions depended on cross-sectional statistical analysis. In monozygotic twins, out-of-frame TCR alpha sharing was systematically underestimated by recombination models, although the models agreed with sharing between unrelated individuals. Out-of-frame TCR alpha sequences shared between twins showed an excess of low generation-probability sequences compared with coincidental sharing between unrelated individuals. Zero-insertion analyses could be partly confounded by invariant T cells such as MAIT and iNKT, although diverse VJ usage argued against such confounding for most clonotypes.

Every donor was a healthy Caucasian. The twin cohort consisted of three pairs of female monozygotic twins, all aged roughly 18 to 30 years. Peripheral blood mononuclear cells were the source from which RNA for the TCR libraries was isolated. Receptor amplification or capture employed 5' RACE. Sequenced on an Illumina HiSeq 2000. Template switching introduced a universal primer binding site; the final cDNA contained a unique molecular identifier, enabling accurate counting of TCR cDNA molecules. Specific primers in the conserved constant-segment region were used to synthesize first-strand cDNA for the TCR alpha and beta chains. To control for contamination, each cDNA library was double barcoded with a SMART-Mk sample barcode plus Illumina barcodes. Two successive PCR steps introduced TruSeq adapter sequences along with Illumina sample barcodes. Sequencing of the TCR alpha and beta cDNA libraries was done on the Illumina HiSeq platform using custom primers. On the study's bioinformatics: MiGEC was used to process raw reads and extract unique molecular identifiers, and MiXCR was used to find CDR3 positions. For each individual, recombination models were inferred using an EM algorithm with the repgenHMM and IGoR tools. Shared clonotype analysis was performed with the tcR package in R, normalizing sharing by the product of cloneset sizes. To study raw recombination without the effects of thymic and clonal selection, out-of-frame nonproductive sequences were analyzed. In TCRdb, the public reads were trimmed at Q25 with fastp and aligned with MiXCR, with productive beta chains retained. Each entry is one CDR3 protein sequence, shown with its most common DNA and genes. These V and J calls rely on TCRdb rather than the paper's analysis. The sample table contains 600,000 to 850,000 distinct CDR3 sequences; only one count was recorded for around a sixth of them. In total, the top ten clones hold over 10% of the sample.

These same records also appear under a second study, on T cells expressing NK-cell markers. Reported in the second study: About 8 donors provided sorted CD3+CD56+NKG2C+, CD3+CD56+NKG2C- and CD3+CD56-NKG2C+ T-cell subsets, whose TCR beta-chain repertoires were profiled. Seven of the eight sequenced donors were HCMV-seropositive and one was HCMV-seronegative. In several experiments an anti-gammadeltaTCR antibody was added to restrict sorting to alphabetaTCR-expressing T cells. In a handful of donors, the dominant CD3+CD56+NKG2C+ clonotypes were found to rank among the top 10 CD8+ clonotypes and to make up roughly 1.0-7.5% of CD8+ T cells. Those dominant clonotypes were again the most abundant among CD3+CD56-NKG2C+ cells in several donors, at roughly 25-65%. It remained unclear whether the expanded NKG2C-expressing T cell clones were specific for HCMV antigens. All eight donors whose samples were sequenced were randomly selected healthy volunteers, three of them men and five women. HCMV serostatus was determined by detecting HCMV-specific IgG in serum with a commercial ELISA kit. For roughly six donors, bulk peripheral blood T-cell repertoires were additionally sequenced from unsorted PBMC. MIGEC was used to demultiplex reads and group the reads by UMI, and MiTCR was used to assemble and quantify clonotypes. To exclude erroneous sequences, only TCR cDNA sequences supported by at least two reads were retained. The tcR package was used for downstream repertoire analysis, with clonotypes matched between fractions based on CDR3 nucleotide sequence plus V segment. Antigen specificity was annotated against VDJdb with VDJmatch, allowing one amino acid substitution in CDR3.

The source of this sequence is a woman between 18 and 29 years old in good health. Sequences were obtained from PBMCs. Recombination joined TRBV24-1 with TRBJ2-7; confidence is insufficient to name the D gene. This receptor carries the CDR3 CATSTSREQYF. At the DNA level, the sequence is TGTGCCACCAGTACCTCAAGGGAGCAGTACTTC.